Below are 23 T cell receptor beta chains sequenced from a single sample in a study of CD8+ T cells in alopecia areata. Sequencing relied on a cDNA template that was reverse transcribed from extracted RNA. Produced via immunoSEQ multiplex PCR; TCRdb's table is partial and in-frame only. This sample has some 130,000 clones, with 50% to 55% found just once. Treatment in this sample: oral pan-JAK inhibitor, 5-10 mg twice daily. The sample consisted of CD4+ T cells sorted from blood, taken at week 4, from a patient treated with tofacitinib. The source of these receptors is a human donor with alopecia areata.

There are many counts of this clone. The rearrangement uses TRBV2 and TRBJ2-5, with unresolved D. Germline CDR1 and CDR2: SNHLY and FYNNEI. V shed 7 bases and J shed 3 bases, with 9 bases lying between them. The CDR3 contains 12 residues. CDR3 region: CASTYPEETQYF. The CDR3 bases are TGTGCCAGCACATATCCAGAAGAGACCCAGTACTTC.

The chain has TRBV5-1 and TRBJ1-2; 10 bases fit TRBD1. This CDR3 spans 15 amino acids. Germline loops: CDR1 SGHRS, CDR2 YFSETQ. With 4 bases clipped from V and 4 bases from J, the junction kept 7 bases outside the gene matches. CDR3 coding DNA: TGCGCCAGCAGCGCTCCGGGACAGGGGCTCTATGGCTACACCTTC. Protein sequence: CASSAPGQGLYGYTF.

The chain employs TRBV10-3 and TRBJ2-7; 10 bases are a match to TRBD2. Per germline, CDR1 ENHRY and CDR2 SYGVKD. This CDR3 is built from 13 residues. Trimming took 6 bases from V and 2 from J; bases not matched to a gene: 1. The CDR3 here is CAIRGLATYEQYF. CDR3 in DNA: TGTGCCATCAGGGGACTAGCGACCTACGAGCAGTACTTC.

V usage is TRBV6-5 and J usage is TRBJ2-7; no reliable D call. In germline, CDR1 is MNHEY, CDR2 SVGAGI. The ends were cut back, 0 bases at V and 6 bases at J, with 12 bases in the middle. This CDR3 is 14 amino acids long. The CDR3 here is CASSYSRSRLEQYF. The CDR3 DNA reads TGTGCCAGCAGTTACTCACGCTCTCGGCTCGAGCAGTACTTC.

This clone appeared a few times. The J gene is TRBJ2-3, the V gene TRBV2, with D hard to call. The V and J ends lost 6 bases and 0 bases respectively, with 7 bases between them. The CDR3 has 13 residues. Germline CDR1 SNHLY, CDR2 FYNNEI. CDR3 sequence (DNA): TGTGCCAGCAGCCCGACTAGCACAGATACGCAGTATTTT. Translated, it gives CASSPTSTDTQYF.

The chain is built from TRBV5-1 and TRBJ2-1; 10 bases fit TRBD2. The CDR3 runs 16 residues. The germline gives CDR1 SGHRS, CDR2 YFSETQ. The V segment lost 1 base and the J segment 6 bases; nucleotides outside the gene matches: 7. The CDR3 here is CASSLRLAGAFNEQFF. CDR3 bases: TGCGCCAGCAGCTTGCGTCTAGCGGGGGCATTCAATGAGCAGTTCTTC.

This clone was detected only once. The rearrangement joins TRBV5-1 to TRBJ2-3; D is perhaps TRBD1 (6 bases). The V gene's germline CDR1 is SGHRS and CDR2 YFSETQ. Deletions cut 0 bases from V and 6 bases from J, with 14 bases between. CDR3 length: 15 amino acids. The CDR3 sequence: CASSLGRGKGDTQYF. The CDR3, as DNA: TGCGCCAGCAGCTTGGGCAGGGGCAAAGGGGATACGCAGTATTTT.

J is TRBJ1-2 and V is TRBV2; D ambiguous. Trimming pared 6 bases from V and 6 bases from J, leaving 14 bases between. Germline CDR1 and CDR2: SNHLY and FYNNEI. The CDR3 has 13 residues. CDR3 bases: TGTGCCAGCAGGAAGGTGGACTTAGATGGCTACACCTTC. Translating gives CASRKVDLDGYTF.

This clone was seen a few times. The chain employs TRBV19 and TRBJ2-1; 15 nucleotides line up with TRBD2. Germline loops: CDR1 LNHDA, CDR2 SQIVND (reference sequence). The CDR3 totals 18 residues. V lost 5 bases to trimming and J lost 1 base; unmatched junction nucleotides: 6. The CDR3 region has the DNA TGTGCCAGTAGTCCATATGGGACTAGCGGGAGGTCCTACAATGAGCAGTTCTTC. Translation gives CASSPYGTSGRSYNEQFF.

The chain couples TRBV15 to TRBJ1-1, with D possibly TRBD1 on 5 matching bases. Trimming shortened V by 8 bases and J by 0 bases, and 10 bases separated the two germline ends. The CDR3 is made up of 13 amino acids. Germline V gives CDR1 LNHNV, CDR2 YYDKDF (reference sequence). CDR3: CATGGKMNTEAFF. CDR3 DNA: TGTGCCACCGGGGGAAAGATGAACACTGAAGCTTTCTTT.

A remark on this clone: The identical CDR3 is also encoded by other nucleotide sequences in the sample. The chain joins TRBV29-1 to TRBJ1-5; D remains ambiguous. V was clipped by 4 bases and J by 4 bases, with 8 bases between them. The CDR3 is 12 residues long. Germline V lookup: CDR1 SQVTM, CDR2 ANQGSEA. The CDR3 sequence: CSVGGRNQPQHF. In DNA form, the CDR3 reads TGCAGCGTTGGCGGCAGAAATCAGCCCCAGCATTTT.

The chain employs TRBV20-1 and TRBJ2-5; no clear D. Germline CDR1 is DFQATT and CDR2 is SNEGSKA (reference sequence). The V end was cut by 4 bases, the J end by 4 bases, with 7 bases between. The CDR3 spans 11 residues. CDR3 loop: CSAKRGETQYF. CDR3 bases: TGCAGTGCTAAGAGAGGAGAGACCCAGTACTTC.

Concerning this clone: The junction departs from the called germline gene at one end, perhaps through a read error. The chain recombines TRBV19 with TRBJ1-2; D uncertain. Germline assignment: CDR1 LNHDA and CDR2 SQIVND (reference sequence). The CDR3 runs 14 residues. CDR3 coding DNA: TGTGCCAGCAGTAGGGAACAGTATTACCATGGCTACACCTTC. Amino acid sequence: CASSREQYYHGYTF.

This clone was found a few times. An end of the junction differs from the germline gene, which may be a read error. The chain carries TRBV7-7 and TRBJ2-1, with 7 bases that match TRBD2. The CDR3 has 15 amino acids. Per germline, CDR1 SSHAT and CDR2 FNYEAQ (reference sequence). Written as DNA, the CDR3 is TGTGCTAGCAGCCAGAGCGGGGCCACCTACAATGAGCAGTTCTTC. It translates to CASSQSGATYNEQFF.

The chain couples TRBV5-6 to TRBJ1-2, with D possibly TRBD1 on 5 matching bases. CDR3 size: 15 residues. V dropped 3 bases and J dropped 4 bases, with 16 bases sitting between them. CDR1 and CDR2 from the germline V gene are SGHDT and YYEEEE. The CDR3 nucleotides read TGTGCCAGCAGCTCGGGACCATTTACCTCCTATGGCTACACCTTC. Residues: CASSSGPFTSYGYTF.

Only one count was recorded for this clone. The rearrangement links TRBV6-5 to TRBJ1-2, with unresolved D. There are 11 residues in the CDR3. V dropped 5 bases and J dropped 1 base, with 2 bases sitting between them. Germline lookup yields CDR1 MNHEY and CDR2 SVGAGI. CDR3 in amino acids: CASSNNYGYTF. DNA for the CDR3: TGTGCCAGCAGTAATAACTATGGCTACACCTTC.

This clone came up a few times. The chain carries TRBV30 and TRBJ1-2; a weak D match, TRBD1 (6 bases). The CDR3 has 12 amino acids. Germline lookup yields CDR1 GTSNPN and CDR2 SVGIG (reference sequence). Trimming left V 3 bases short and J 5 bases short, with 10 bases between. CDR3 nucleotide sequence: TGTGCCTGGAGGAAAACAGGGTATGGCTACACCTTC. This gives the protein CAWRKTGYGYTF.

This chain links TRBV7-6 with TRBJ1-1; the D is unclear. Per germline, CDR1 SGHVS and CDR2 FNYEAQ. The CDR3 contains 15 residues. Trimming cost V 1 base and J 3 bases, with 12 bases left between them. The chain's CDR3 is CASSLVAATYTEAFF. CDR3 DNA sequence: TGTGCCAGCAGCTTAGTGGCAGCGACGTACACTGAAGCTTTCTTT.

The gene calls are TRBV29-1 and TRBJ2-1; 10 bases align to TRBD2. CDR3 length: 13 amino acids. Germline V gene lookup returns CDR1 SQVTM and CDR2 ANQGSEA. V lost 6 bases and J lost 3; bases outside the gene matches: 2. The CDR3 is CSVWTSGYNEQFF. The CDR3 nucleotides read TGCAGCGTGTGGACTAGCGGCTACAATGAGCAGTTCTTC.

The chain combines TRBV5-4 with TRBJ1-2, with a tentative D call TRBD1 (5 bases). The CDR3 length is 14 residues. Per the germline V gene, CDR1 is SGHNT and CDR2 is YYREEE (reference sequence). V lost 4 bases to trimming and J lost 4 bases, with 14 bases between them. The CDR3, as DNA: TGTGCCAGCAGCACAGGAGGTCCAGTCTATGGCTACACCTTC. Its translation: CASSTGGPVYGYTF.

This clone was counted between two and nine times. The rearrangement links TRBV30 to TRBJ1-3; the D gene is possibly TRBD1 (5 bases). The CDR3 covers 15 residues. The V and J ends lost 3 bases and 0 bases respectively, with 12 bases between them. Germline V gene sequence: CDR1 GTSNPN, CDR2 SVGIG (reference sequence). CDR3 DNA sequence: TGTGCCTGGAGGGTAAAAGGGACCTCTGGAAACACCATATATTTT. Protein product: CAWRVKGTSGNTIYF.

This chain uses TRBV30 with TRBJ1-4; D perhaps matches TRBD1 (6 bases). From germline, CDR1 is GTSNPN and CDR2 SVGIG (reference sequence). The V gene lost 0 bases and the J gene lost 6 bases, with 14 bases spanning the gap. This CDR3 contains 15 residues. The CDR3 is CAWSVGAGADEKLFF. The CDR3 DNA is TGTGCCTGGAGTGTAGGGGCAGGGGCGGATGAAAAACTGTTTTTT.

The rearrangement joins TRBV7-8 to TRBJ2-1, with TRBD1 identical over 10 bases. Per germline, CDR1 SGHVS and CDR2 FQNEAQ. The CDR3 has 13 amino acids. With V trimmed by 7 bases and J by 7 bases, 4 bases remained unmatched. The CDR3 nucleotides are TGTGCCAGCACCGGGGGACAGGGGAATGAGCAGTTCTTC. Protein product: CASTGGQGNEQFF.